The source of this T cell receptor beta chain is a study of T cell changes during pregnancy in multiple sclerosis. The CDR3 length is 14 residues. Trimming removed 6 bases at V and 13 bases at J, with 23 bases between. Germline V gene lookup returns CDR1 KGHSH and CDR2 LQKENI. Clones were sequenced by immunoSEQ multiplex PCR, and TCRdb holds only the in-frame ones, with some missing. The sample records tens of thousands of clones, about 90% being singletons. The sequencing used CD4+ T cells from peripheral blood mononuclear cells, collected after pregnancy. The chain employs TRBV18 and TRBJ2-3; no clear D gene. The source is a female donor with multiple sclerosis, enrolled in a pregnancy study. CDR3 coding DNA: TGTGCCAGCTCCCCCCTAGATACGGATACCGGAGAGTATTTT. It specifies CASSPLDTDTGEYF.